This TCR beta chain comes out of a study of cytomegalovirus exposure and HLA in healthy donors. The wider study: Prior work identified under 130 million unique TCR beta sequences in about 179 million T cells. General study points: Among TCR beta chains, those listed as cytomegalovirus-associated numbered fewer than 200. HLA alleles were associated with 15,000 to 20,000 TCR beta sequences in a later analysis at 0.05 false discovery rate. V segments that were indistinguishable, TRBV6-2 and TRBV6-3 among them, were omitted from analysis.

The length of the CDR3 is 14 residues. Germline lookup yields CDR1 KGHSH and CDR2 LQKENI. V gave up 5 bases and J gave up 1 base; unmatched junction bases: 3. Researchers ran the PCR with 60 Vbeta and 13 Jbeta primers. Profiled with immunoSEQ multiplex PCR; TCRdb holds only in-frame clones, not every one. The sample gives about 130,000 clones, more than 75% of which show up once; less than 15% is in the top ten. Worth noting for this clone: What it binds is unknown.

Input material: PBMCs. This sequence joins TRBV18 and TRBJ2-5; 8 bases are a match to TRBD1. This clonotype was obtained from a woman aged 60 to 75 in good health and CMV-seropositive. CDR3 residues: CASSTTGVQETQYF. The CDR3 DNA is TGTGCCAGCTCAACGACAGGGGTCCAAGAGACCCAGTACTTC.